This T cell receptor (beta chain) was retrieved from a study of blood T cell repertoires in COVID-19. Overall study: The United States, Italy and Spain were the sources of the acute and convalescent COVID-19 samples. PBMCs, B-cell-depleted T cells, or T cells were the source of the cDNA or gDNA that made up the material.

Original handling: Cell counts per sample came from amplifying reference gene primers. Some clones are missing from TCRdb's copy, which holds only in-frame ones; the method was immunoSEQ multiplex PCR. V and J calls and clone size follow that table, whereas D and trimming were derived from the DNA. The sample consists of roughly 80,000 clones, approximately 80% of them appearing once. The CDR3 has 14 residues. CDR1 and CDR2 (germline): MNHEY, SMNVEV (reference sequence). With V trimmed by 6 bases and J by 2 bases, 6 bases remained unmatched. Sequencing was carried out using peripheral blood. The chain combines TRBV27 with TRBJ1-2, with 7 bases aligning to TRBD1. The receptor's source is a woman aged 55-69 years with acute or convalescent COVID-19. DNA for the CDR3: TGTGCCAGCAGGGCGGGACAGCGGAACTATGGCTACACCTTC. As protein: CASRAGQRNYGYTF.